This T cell receptor beta chain emerged from a study of sequential checkpoint blockade in melanoma (dated by TCRdb to about 2019). Looking at the study overall: Using 1:1 randomization, the trial assigned patients either to first-line nivolumab followed by ipilimumab (arm A) or to ipilimumab followed by nivolumab (arm B). Maintenance nivolumab came after each of the two trial sequences.

Taken with the paper, the label for treatment or condition translates to: randomized to nivolumab then ipilimumab (arm A) or the reverse (arm B). None of the patients in the trial had previously been given DNA-damaging chemotherapy. A FACS Aria II flow cytometer was used to sort live CD3+CD8+ cells that were negative for CD19 and CD56 from thawed PBMCs. Samples came from patients with melanoma in CheckMate 064, a randomized, open-label phase II trial of sequential checkpoint blockade. Peripheral blood mononuclear cells were obtained through leukapheresis, purified using Ficoll-Paque, and frozen in human serum containing roughly 10% DMSO. Immediately after sorting, the purity of the sorted blood CD3+CD8+ cells was confirmed to be >95%, and DNA was then extracted. Counted from cysteine to phenylalanine, this CDR3 has 15 amino acids. The kept DNA is CDR3 alone, 45 bases in frame from the first base. Taken from the germline V gene, the CDR1 and CDR2 loops are SGDLS and YYNGEE. Trimming removed 0 bases from V and 6 bases from J; the gene matches leave 7 bases unexplained.

TCRbeta CDR3 regions were immunosequenced from genomic DNA with the immunoSEQ Assay. Before high-throughput sequencing, the genomic DNA was amplified using bias-controlled multiplex PCR. The original pipeline was this. To quantify the absolute abundance of each unique TCRbeta CDR3 region, the sequences were collapsed and filtered. Clonality was defined as 1 minus Pielou's evenness and was calculated using productive rearrangements only. Clones with significantly greater frequencies in on-treatment versus baseline samples were identified using a previously published method. The source is immuneACCESS, and TCRdb retained only in-frame sequences with V and J called. Part of the clones is not carried over; for the studies checked, unresolved V genes explain less than half of this, and the remainder is unexplained. Clonal size and the V and J genes are those of that table, whereas D and trimming came from the DNA. The sample table records 40,000 or so clones; about 83% of these occur just once. 5.5% of the sample is in the top ten clones.

What the research found in general, with its limitations: The response-prediction model combining TCR metrics and mutation burden needs validation in larger, independent patient cohorts.

This clone was seen a handful of times. No cognate antigen has been identified for it. No base-level quality is on record; no much larger clone is a single base apart. The chain uses TRBV9 and TRBJ2-7; 9 bases in the middle match TRBD1. The source was CD8+ T cells sorted from blood (inferred from file names), collected from a patient given nivolumab and ipilimumab in sequence. This TCR was recovered from a human donor with melanoma. The CDR3 protein is CASSVAGEQGAEQYF. The nucleotide sequence reads TGTGCCAGCAGCGTAGCCGGTGAACAGGGGGCCGAGCAGTACTTC.